This entry lists 9 T cell receptor beta chains sequenced from one sample in a study of beta chain features in type 1 diabetes. Notes on the study in general: TCRB CDR3s were moderately but significantly shorter in Type 1 diabetes patients in all four CD4+ subsets.

These receptors lack a known antigen. The investigators reverse transcribed all of the isolated RNA, so they sequenced expressed TCRB transcripts. Using immunoSEQ multiplex PCR, the repertoire was profiled, and TCRdb retains in-frame clones only, with some absent. Among about 650,000 clones, around an eighth were seen once, and the ten largest hold roughly 0.11%. The sequenced material came from naive CD4+ T cells from blood. The receptor set was obtained from a man aged 30-40 years with type 1 diabetes.

The V call is TRBV6-5, the J call TRBJ1-2; the D is unclear. CDR1 is MNHEY and CDR2 is SVGAGI in the germline V gene. V dropped 7 bases and J dropped 8 bases, with 17 bases sitting between them. CDR3 length: 13 residues. CDR3 DNA: TGTGCCAGCACTGCGGGCCTTGGGGTAGGCTACACCTTC. Residues: CASTAGLGVGYTF.

V usage is TRBV29-1 and J usage is TRBJ2-3; a possible D gene is TRBD2 (6 bases). CDR3 size: 14 residues. Germline assignment: CDR1 SQVTM and CDR2 ANQGSEA. The V end was cut by 4 bases, the J end by 1 base, with 12 bases between. The DNA for the CDR3 is TGCAGCGTTGTTGGAGGGGAGGGCACAGATACGCAGTATTTT. The encoded protein is CSVVGGEGTDTQYF.

The J gene is TRBJ2-2, the V gene TRBV5-1; D perhaps matches TRBD1 (5 bases). This CDR3 contains 15 residues. Trimming took 1 base from V and 2 from J, leaving 9 bases between them. Germline lookup yields CDR1 SGHRS and CDR2 YFSETQ. The CDR3 DNA reads as TGCGCCAGCAGCTTGAGGGGAACTAACACCGGGGAGCTGTTTTTT. As protein: CASSLRGTNTGELFF. The entire variable domain, with the rest obtained from reference TRBV5-1 and TRBJ2-2, is as follows: KAGVTQTPRYLIKTRGQQVTLSCSPISGHRSVSWYQQTPGQGLQFLFEYFSETQRNKGNFPGRFSGRQFSNSRSEMNVSTLELGDSALYLCASSLRGTNTGELFFGEGSRLTVL.

This clone was counted a few times. The identical CDR3 is also encoded by other nucleotide sequences in the sample. The rearrangement links TRBV30 to TRBJ1-6; D perhaps matches TRBD1 (5 bases). Germline CDR1 is GTSNPN and CDR2 is SVGIG (reference sequence). The CDR3 loop spans 13 amino acids. Between the trimmed V and J ends, which lost 2 bases and 8 bases, there was a span of 10 bases. The CDR3 protein is CAWSRQGDSPLHF. Here the CDR3 DNA reads TGTGCCTGGAGTAGACAAGGGGATTCACCCCTCCACTTT.

The rearrangement uses TRBV5-1 and TRBJ2-7; TRBD1 agrees at 7 bases. The CDR3 is made up of 15 amino acids. Germline values: CDR1 SGHRS, CDR2 YFSETQ. V shed 4 bases and J 1 base; nucleotides not matched to a gene: 8. In nucleotides, the CDR3 is TGCGCCAGCAGCGTGGTTTCGGACAGGTCCTACGAGCAGTACTTC. This encodes CASSVVSDRSYEQYF.

This clone was seen only a few times. The V call is TRBV2, the J call TRBJ1-2; no reliable D call. Germline CDR1 reads SNHLY; CDR2 reads FYNNEI. V lost 2 bases and J lost 4, with 5 bases in between. The CDR3 spans 12 residues. The DNA for the CDR3 is TGTGCCAGCAGTGAAAATGTCTATGGCTACACCTTC. Its translation: CASSENVYGYTF.

There are a few counts of this clone. This sequence joins TRBV11-2 and TRBJ1-5; D is undetermined. Trimming stripped 2 bases from V and 9 bases from J, with 11 bases between. The CDR3 runs 13 residues. CDR1 and CDR2 from the germline V gene are SGHAT and FQNNGV. This CDR3 is CASSLQIDGPQHF. CDR3 coding DNA: TGTGCCAGCAGCTTACAAATCGACGGGCCCCAGCATTTT.

The J gene is TRBJ2-4, the V gene TRBV30; a weak D match, TRBD2 (6 bases). The length of the CDR3 is 14 residues. CDR1 and CDR2 (germline): GTSNPN, SVGIG (reference sequence). V was cut by 1 base and J by 2 bases, with 9 bases left in between. As DNA, the CDR3 is TGTGCCTGGAGTGGCGGGAACACCAAAAACATTCAGTACTTC. As protein: CAWSGGNTKNIQYF. Using reference TRBV30 and TRBJ2-4 for the parts outside the CDR3, the full variable domain is SQTIHQWPATLVQPVGSPLSLECTVEGTSNPNLYWYRQAAGRGLQLLFYSVGIGQISSEVPQNLSASRPQDRQFILSSKKLLLSDSGFYLCAWSGGNTKNIQYFGAGTRLSVL.

V gene TRBV29-1 combines with J gene TRBJ1-4; 7 bases map to TRBD1. V trimming: 3 bases; J trimming: 3 bases; junction bases outside the gene matches: 7. CDR1 is SQVTM, CDR2 ANQGSEA, per germline. This CDR3 is 15 amino acids long. The CDR3 coding sequence is TGCAGCGTTGATTTTGGGGACAGCCCTAATGAAAAACTGTTTTTT. It translates to CSVDFGDSPNEKLFF.